This TCR beta chain originates from a study of post-analysis software for immune sequencing data. Turning to this clonotype: Antigen unknown.

Germline V gene data show CDR1 as DFQATT and CDR2 as SNEGSKA (reference sequence). There are 17 residues in the CDR3. The J segment lost 2 bases and the V segment lost 0 bases, leaving 6 bases of the junction unmatched. cDNA libraries of TCR beta carried unique molecular identifiers. Input populations of roughly 1 to 11 million T cells gave rise to around 500,000 cDNA molecules. TCRdb passed the PCR reads through MiXCR, listing each CDR3 protein once. The sample has hundreds of thousands of distinct CDR3 sequences; over 45% are singletons. Study-wide findings and caveats: People with multiple sclerosis had a significantly lower normalized Chao1 diversity than controls did. Five or six TRBV segments were more frequent in patients than controls; TRBV5-6, TRBV5-1 and TRBV20-1 belonged to this group.

V is TRBV20-1 and J is TRBJ2-3, with 12 bases aligning to TRBD2. The source material was blood. This clonotype was obtained from a girl aged 2 to 10 with multiple sclerosis. Here the CDR3 reads CSARDPTSGGITDTQYF. CDR3 sequence (DNA): TGCAGTGCTAGAGATCCTACTAGCGGGGGGATCACAGATACGCAGTATTTT.